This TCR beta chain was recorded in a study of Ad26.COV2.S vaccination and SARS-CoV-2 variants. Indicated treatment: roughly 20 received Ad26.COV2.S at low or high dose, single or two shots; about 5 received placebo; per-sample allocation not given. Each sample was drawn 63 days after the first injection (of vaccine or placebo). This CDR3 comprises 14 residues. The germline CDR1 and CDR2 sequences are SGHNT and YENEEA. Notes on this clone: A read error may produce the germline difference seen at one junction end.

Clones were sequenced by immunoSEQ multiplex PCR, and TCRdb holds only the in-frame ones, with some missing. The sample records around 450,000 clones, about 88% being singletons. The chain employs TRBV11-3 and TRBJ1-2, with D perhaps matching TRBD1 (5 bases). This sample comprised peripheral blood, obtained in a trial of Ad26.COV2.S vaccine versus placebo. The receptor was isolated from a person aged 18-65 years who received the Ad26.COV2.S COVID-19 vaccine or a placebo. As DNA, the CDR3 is TGTGCCAGCAGCCCAAGAAGCCAAGACAGCCGTAGTTCCTTC. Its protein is CASSPRSQDSRSSF.